The clone carrying this T cell receptor (beta chain) has a single count. Time point meaning: peripheral blood 6 weeks after treatment start. This entry belongs to a study of PD-L1 blockade in urothelial cancer. Trimming cost V 0 bases and J 7 bases, with 14 bases left between them. The CDR3 runs to 15 residues. Germline V gene lookup returns CDR1 SGHRS and CDR2 YFSETQ. TCRdb's copy holds only in-frame clones and misses some; the assay was immunoSEQ multiplex PCR. The repertoire holds 23,000 or so clones, approximately 77% seen once, with more than 1.5% in the top ten. The clonotype comes from a man in his 70s with urothelial cancer. This sample comprised PBMCs, obtained around atezolizumab (anti-PD-L1) treatment. The J gene is TRBJ2-1, the V gene TRBV5-1; D gene uncertain. The CDR3 region has the DNA TGCGCCAGCAGCTTGGGCACAACGCCTCTGAATGAGCAGTTCTTC. Translation gives CASSLGTTPLNEQFF.